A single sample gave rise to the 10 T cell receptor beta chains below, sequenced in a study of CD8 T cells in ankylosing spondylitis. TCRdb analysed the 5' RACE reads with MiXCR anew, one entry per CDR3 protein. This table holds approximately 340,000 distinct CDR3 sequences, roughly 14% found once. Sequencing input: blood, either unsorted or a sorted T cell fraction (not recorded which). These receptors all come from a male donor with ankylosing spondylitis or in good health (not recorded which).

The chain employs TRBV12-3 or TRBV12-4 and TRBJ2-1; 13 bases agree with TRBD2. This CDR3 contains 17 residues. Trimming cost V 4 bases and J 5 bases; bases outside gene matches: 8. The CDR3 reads CASSSRTSGGLNNEQFF. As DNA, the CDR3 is TGTGCCAGCAGTTCCAGGACTAGCGGGGGACTTAACAATGAGCAGTTCTTC.

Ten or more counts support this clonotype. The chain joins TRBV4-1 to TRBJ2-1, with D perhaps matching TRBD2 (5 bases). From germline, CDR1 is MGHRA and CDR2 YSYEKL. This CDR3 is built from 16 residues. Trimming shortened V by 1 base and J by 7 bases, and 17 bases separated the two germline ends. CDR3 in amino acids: CASSQGRGPQGNEQFF. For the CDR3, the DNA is TGCGCCAGCAGCCAAGGGCGCGGGCCCCAAGGGAATGAGCAGTTCTTC.

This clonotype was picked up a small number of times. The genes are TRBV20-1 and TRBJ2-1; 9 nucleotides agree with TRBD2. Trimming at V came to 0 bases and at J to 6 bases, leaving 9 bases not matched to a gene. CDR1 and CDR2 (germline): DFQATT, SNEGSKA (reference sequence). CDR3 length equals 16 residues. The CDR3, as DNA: TGCAGTGCTAGAGATTGGGCGGGAGGGCGAGGCAATGAGCAGTTCTTC. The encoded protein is CSARDWAGGRGNEQFF.

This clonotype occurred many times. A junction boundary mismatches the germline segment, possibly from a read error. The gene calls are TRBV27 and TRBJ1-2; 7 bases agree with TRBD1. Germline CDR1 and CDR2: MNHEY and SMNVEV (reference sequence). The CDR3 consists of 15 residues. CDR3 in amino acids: CASSSRGQSNYGYTF. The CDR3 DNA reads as TGTGCCAGCAGTTCGCGGGGACAGTCTAATTATGGCTACACCTTC.

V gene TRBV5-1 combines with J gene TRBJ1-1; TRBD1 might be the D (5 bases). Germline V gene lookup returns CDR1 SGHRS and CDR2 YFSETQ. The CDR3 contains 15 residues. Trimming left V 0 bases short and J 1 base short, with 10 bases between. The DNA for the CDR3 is TGCGCCAGCAGCTTGGGGGGCATTGAGAACACTGAAGCTTTCTTT. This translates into CASSLGGIENTEAFF.

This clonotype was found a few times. The CDR3, as DNA: TGCGCCAGCAGCTTAGGACTAGAAGGGGCCAAAAACATTCAGTACTTC. Translating it yields CASSLGLEGAKNIQYF. This chain uses TRBV5-1 with TRBJ2-4; 7 nucleotides agree with TRBD2. This CDR3 has 16 amino acids. The V and J ends lost 2 bases and 1 base, in that order; junction bases with no gene match: 6. CDR1 is SGHRS and CDR2 is YFSETQ in the germline V gene.

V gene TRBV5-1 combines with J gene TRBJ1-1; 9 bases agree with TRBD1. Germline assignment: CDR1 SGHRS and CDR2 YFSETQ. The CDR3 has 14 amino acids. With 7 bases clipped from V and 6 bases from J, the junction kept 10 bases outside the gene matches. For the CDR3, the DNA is TGCGCCAGCCGTGGGACAGGGAACTATGCTGAAGCTTTCTTT. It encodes CASRGTGNYAEAFF. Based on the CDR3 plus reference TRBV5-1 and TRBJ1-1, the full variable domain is KAGVTQTPRYLIKTRGQQVTLSCSPISGHRSVSWYQQTPGQGLQFLFEYFSETQRNKGNFPGRFSGRQFSNSRSEMNVSTLELGDSALYLCASRGTGNYAEAFFGQGTRLTVV.

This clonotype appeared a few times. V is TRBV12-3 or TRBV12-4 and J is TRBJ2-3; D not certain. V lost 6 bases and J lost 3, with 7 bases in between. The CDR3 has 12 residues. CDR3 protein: CASSYRTDTQYF. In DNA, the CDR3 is TGTGCCAGCAGCTATCGAACAGATACGCAGTATTTT.

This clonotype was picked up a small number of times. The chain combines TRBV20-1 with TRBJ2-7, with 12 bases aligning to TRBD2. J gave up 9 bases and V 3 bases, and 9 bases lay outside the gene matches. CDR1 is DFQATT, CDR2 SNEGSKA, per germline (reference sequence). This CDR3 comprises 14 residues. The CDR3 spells CSASWTSGVYRQYF. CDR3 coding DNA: TGCAGTGCTAGTTGGACTAGCGGGGTTTATCGGCAGTACTTC.

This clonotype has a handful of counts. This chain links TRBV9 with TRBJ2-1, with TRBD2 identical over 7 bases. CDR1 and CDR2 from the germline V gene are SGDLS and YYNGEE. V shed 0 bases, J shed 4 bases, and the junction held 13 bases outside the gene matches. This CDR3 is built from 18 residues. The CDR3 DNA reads TGTGCCAGCAGCGTAGCCCCTCGTAGTGCGGGAGAATACAATGAGCAGTTCTTC. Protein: CASSVAPRSAGEYNEQFF.